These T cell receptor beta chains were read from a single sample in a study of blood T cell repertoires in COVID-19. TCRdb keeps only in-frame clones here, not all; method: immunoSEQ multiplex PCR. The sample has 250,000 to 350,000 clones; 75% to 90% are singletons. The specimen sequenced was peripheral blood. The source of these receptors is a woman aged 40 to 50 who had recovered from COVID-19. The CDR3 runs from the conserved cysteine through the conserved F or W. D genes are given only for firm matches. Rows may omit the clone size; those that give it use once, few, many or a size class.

TGTGCCAGCAGCCTAGGGGGGGGTTACAATGAGCAGTTCTTC | CASSLGGGYNEQFF | TRBJ2-1 | . | . | TRBV3-1/TRBV3-2
TGTGCCAGCAGCCTACGGAAGGGACAGGGTGTGGTCACCGGGGAGCTGTTTTTT | CASSLRKGQGVVTGELFF | TRBJ2-2 | . | TRBD1 | TRBV27
TGTGCCAGCAGCTTGGAACAGGGGGCGGCTAGCGGGAGCCGCACAGATACGCAGTATTTT | CASSLEQGAASGSRTDTQYF | TRBJ2-3 | . | . | TRBV13
TGCGCCAGCAGCTCGACTCCGGGACTAGCGGGATACGAGCAGTACTTC | CASSSTPGLAGYEQYF | TRBJ2-7 | . | TRBD2 | TRBV5-1
TGTGCCAGCAGTCCGAGCACAGGGGTATATGGCTACACCTTC | CASSPSTGVYGYTF | TRBJ1-2 | . | TRBD1 | TRBV28
TGTGCCAGCAGTCCTGGCGGGGCTCGCGCAGATACGCAGTATTTT | CASSPGGARADTQYF | TRBJ2-3 | . | . | TRBV28
TGTGCCAGCAGGCAAACAGGGGGCAATCAGCCCCAGCATTTT | CASRQTGGNQPQHF | TRBJ1-5 | . | TRBD1 | TRBV28
TGTGCCAGCAGCTTAGAGGCCAGGTACTCCTACGAGCAGTACTTC | CASSLEARYSYEQYF | TRBJ2-7 | . | . | TRBV7-2
TGTGCCAGCAGCATCGGACAGACAGAGACCCAGTACTTC | CASSIGQTETQYF | TRBJ2-5 | . | . | TRBV7-2
TGTGCCAGCAGCTTTAATTACGGGTTAGGTGGAAACACCATATATTTT | CASSFNYGLGGNTIYF | TRBJ1-3 | once | . | TRBV5-6
TGTGCCAGCCTCCCGCCTATAGCGGGCCCCAAACCCGGGGAGCTGTTTTTT | CASLPPIAGPKPGELFF | TRBJ2-2 | once | TRBD2 | TRBV28
TGTGCTAGCAGCCCCACAGGGGCCCACGAGCAGTACTTC | CASSPTGAHEQYF | TRBJ2-7 | . | TRBD1 | TRBV7-7
TGTGCTAGTGGCCCCGGTCCGGCGGGACAGCCCCAGCATTTT | CASGPGPAGQPQHF | TRBJ1-5 | . | . | TRBV12-5
TGTGCCTGGAGTGGGCTCCCGGGTCCCAATGAGCAGTTCTTC | CAWSGLPGPNEQFF | TRBJ2-1 | . | . | TRBV30